The rows below give T cell receptor beta chains drawn from one sample of a study of blood T cell repertoires in COVID-19. Clones were sequenced by immunoSEQ multiplex PCR, and TCRdb holds only the in-frame ones, with some missing. The top ten clones hold about 2.3% of a sample with 200,000 or so clones, more than 65% of them seen once. The sequencing input was peripheral blood. The receptors originated from a woman between 55 and 75 years old with acute or convalescent COVID-19. CDR3s include the opening cysteine and the closing phenylalanine or tryptophan. The D gene is left open where the match is weak. Some rows mark clone size as missing; the rest say once, few, many or name a class of expanded clone.

clone_size	d_call	v_call	j_call	cdr3_aa	cdr3_nt
NA	TRBD1	TRBV7-2	TRBJ1-2	CASSSGQGAYGYTF	TGTGCCAGCAGCTCGGGACAGGGGGCCTATGGCTACACCTTC
once	TRBD1	TRBV5-4	TRBJ2-2	CASSDDRARTGELFF	TGTGCCAGCAGCGACGACAGGGCTAGAACCGGGGAGCTGTTTTTT
NA	NA	TRBV3-1/TRBV3-2	TRBJ1-1	CASSHSTEAFF	TGTGCCAGCAGCCACTCCACTGAAGCTTTCTTT
NA	NA	TRBV5-1	TRBJ1-2	CASSTDGGYGYTF	TGCGCCAGCAGCACCGACGGAGGCTATGGCTACACCTTC
NA	TRBD1	TRBV19	TRBJ1-5	CASSGDRDNQPQHF	TGTGCCAGTAGCGGGGACAGGGACAATCAGCCCCAGCATTTT
NA	NA	TRBV28	TRBJ1-5	CASSRAEGTQPQHF	TGTGCCAGCAGCCGGGCGGAGGGAACTCAGCCCCAGCATTTT
few	TRBD1	TRBV6-2/TRBV6-3	TRBJ2-5	CASSSRQGASIRETQYF	TGTGCCAGCAGTTCTCGACAGGGGGCATCAATTAGGGAGACCCAGTACTTC
once	TRBD2	TRBV9	TRBJ2-1	CASSVTASGGMGEQFF	TGTGCCAGCAGCGTGACGGCTAGCGGGGGGATGGGGGAGCAGTTCTTC
NA	TRBD1	TRBV5-1	TRBJ1-2	CASSAGGQGGDGYTF	TGCGCCAGCAGCGCCGGGGGACAGGGGGGCGATGGCTACACCTTC
NA	NA	TRBV11-2	TRBJ2-2	CASSFWSGTGELFF	TGTGCCAGCAGCTTTTGGTCAGGCACCGGGGAGCTGTTTTTT
NA	NA	TRBV6-2/TRBV6-3	TRBJ1-1	CASSYSPRRTNTEAFF	TGTGCCAGCAGTTACTCCCCACGGCGGACTAACACTGAAGCTTTCTTT
few	TRBD2	TRBV11-2	TRBJ2-1	CASSLAGGYNEQFF	TGTGCCAGCAGCTTAGCGGGGGGATACAATGAGCAGTTCTTC
NA	NA	TRBV5-1	TRBJ2-2	CASSFLPTGNTGELFF	TGCGCCAGCAGCTTTTTGCCCACCGGGAACACCGGGGAGCTGTTTTTT
NA	TRBD1	TRBV10-3	TRBJ1-6	CAISESRQGNSPLHF	TGTGCCATCAGTGAGTCGCGACAGGGGAATTCACCCCTCCACTTT
NA	NA	TRBV6-1	TRBJ1-5	CASSEAALDRQHF	TGTGCCAGCAGTGAAGCGGCGCTTGACAGGCAGCATTTT
NA	TRBD1	TRBV7-9	TRBJ1-1	CASSLQGPNTEAFF	TGTGCCAGCAGCCTACAGGGGCCGAACACTGAAGCTTTCTTT
NA	NA	TRBV12-3/TRBV12-4	TRBJ1-1	CASSKWEGAEAFF	TGTGCCAGCAGTAAATGGGAGGGCGCTGAAGCTTTCTTT
NA	TRBD1	TRBV7-6	TRBJ2-1	CASSPTTQGASYNEQFF	TGTGCCAGCAGCCCGACGACACAGGGGGCCTCCTACAATGAGCAGTTCTTC
NA	TRBD1	TRBV6-5	TRBJ1-2	CASRLQGGHGYTF	TGTGCCAGCAGGCTCCAGGGGGGACATGGCTACACCTTC
few	TRBD1	TRBV7-2	TRBJ1-1	CASSLSPGQGGGVNTEAFF	TGTGCCAGCAGCTTATCCCCGGGACAGGGAGGAGGGGTGAACACTGAAGCTTTCTTT
NA	TRBD2	TRBV28	TRBJ2-5	CASRAGWRGGGETQYF	TGTGCCAGCAGGGCGGGTTGGCGGGGGGGCGGAGAGACCCAGTACTTC
NA	TRBD2	TRBV7-9	TRBJ2-1	CASSFYGGENNEQFF	TGTGCCAGCAGCTTTTACGGGGGGGAAAACAATGAGCAGTTCTTC
NA	TRBD1	TRBV10-3	TRBJ2-1	CASTAMTGTVLNEQFF	TGTGCCTCCACCGCCATGACAGGGACGGTCCTCAATGAGCAGTTCTTC
NA	NA	TRBV12-3/TRBV12-4	TRBJ2-1	CASRPRLYNEQFF	TGTGCCAGCAGGCCGAGGCTGTACAATGAGCAGTTCTTC
NA	NA	TRBV3-1/TRBV3-2	TRBJ1-2	CASSPRVVGLGSKGYTF	TGTGCCAGCAGCCCCAGGGTAGTGGGACTTGGGTCCAAGGGCTACACCTTC
NA	TRBD1	TRBV2	TRBJ1-1	CASKERGQGGMNTEAFF	TGTGCCAGCAAGGAGAGGGGACAGGGGGGAATGAACACTGAAGCTTTCTTT
NA	TRBD1	TRBV2	TRBJ2-7	CASSAFRDRVGYEQYF	TGTGCCAGCAGCGCATTCCGGGACAGGGTCGGTTACGAGCAGTACTTC
once	TRBD1	TRBV2	TRBJ1-4	CASSVGNNRGEKLFF	TGTGCCAGCAGTGTGGGGAATAACAGGGGCGAAAAACTGTTTTTT
NA	NA	TRBV19	TRBJ2-1	CASRYLQGEQFF	TGTGCCAGTAGATATCTCCAGGGGGAGCAGTTCTTC